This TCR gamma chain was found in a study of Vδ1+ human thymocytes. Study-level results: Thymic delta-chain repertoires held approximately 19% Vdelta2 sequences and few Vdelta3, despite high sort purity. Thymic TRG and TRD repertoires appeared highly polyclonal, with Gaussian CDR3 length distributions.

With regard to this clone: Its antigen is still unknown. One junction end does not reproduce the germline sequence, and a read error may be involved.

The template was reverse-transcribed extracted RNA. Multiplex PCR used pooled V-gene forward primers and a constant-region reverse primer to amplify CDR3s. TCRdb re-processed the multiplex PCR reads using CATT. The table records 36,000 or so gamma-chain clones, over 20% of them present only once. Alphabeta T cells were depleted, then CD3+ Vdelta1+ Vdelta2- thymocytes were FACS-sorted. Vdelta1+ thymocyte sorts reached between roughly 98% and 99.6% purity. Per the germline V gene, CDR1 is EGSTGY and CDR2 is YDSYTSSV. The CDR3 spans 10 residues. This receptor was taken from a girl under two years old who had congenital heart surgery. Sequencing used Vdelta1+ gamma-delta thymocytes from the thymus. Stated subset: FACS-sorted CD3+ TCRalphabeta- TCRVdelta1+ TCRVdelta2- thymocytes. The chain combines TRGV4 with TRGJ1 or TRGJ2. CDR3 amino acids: CAAWDQEKLF. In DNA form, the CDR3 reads TGCGCCGCCTGGGATCAGGAGAAACTCTTT.